The clone carrying this T cell receptor (beta chain) was seen many times. A 5'RACE template-switching step, the method used to make TCR cDNA, added a universal primer site and UMIs. TCRdb redid the calling of the 5' RACE reads with MiXCR, one entry per CDR3 protein. Of some 9,600 distinct CDR3 sequences detected, around 5.2% appear once; the ten largest clones hold approximately 1.5%. This entry comes from a study of T cells after yellow fever vaccination. Turning to the study itself: Preparation of fractions with low cell numbers was performed using SMART-Seq v4 Ultra Low Input.

General study results and limits: A small share of clonotypes appeared in both CD4 and CD8 compartments. There were almost no vaccine-responding clonotypes detectable in the sorted memory subsets on day 0.

Losses at the gene ends were 0 bases for V and 0 bases for J; bases not matched to a gene: 0. Germline V gene data show CDR1 as DFQATT and CDR2 as SNEGSKA (reference sequence). The CDR3 has 14 amino acids. The receptor was derived from a man aged 18 to 29 who received the YFV17D yellow fever vaccine. The V call is TRBV20-1, the J call TRBJ2-5; 8 bases are a match to TRBD2. The sample here was PBMCs, either bulk or a sorted T-cell subset (CD4+, CD8+, memory, or dextramer-sorted; not recorded which), taken around 15 days after the first yellow fever vaccination. CDR3 residues: CSARDSGDQETQYF. The CDR3 DNA follows: TGCAGTGCTAGAGATAGCGGGGACCAAGAGACCCAGTACTTC.